A selection of T cell receptor beta chains follows, all from one sample in a study of cytomegalovirus exposure and HLA in healthy donors. Profiled with immunoSEQ multiplex PCR; TCRdb holds only in-frame clones, not every one. Its listing shows around 190,000 clones. The sample consisted of PBMCs. Receptors were obtained from a woman aged 25 to 39 in good health and CMV-seropositive. The CDR3 runs from the conserved cysteine through the conserved F or W. A D gene is named only where the DNA matches it firmly.

v_gene	d_gene	j_gene	CDR3nt	CDR3aa
TRBV7-7	TRBD1	TRBJ2-7	TGTGCCAGCAGCTGGGACAGGGGGAACGAGCAGTACTTC	CASSWDRGNEQYF
TRBV27	NA	TRBJ2-1	TGTGCCAGCAGTTTAGCCCCAATCAGGCACGGTGAGCAGTTCTTC	CASSLAPIRHGEQFF
TRBV2	NA	TRBJ2-7	TGTGCCAGCAGTCCTTTCTACGAGCAGTACTTC	CASSPFYEQYF
TRBV28	NA	TRBJ1-2	TGTGCCAGCTCCCGGGACGCGGGATTGATACCCTATGGCTACACCTTC	CASSRDAGLIPYGYTF
TRBV7-9	TRBD2	TRBJ2-1	TGTGCCAGCAGCTTAGTACTAGCGGGAGCCAATGAGCAGTTCTTC	CASSLVLAGANEQFF
TRBV7-2	TRBD2	TRBJ2-7	TGTGCCAGCAGCTTACTCCCTACTAGCGGGTCCAAGTTTGGGGAGCAGTACTTC	CASSLLPTSGSKFGEQYF
TRBV18	TRBD2	TRBJ2-3	TGTGCCAGCTCAACTAGCGGGGGGGCTGGTACAGATACGCAGTATTTT	CASSTSGGAGTDTQYF
TRBV28	TRBD2	TRBJ2-2	TGTGCCAGCAGTTTCGGGACTAGCGTTTACACCGGGGAGCTGTTTTTT	CASSFGTSVYTGELFF
TRBV4-1	TRBD1	TRBJ1-3	TGCGCCAGCAGCCTCCCCTCATCGGACAGGGGGGTATTTTCTGGAAACACCATATATTTT	CASSLPSSDRGVFSGNTIYF
TRBV5-4	NA	TRBJ1-2	TGTGCCAGCAGCTTGGGGGGAACAGGGTCTATCGGCTACACCTTC	CASSLGGTGSIGYTF
TRBV27	NA	TRBJ2-1	TGTGCCAGCAGTTTAGCGGCAGGGGCCTACAATGAGCAGTTCTTC	CASSLAAGAYNEQFF
TRBV5-4	NA	TRBJ1-1	TGTGCCAGCAGCTTCACGACCGGGGACACTGAAGCTTTCTTT	CASSFTTGDTEAFF
TRBV2	TRBD1	TRBJ1-6	TGTGCCAGCAGTACGGAACAGGGGAATTCACCCCTCCACTTT	CASSTEQGNSPLHF
TRBV7-9	NA	TRBJ1-6	TGTGCCAGCAGCTTAACGAGCTCCTATAATTCACCCCTCCACTTT	CASSLTSSYNSPLHF
TRBV5-5	NA	TRBJ1-2	TGTGCCAGCAGCTTCGATGGGAGCTACTTTAACTATGGCTACACCTTC	CASSFDGSYFNYGYTF
TRBV4-1	TRBD1	TRBJ1-1	TGCGCCAGCAGCCACCTGGACAGGGGAACTGAAGCTTTCTTT	CASSHLDRGTEAFF